The T cell receptor (beta chain) under discussion was sequenced for a study of regulatory T cells in long-lasting Graves disease (dated by TCRdb to the early 2020s). About the full investigation: Persistent Graves' disease meant more than 5 years of antithyroid drug treatment with TSH receptor autoantibodies that stayed positive. Peripheral blood TCR sequencing and RNA sequencing compared persistent Graves' disease patients with newly diagnosed Graves' disease patients. The study was conducted in China and was registered as a clinical trial. A total of approximately 35 samples were covered by TCR sequencing, comprising some 13 persistent and 20 newly diagnosed Graves' disease patients. On average, persistent Graves' disease patients in the clinical cohort had been on antithyroid drugs for around ten years.

Trimming leaves V shorter by 3 bases and J shorter by 0 bases, with the junction holding 14 bases beyond the gene matches. From the cysteine through the phenylalanine, the CDR3 covers 18 amino acids. The read is trimmed to its CDR3 DNA, 54 bases read in frame from base 1. Via the germline V gene (reference sequence), CDR1 is DFQATT and CDR2 SNEGSKA. The sample's time point label, decoded: persistent/refractory GD, antithyroid drugs over 5 years with positive TRAb. RNA was extracted from PBMCs in TRIzol for both TCR sequencing and RNA sequencing. The diagnosis of Graves' disease followed American Thyroid Association guidelines. Patients for the study were recruited at an endocrinology department in Xi'an, China. Each patient gave 9 to 10 milliliters of peripheral blood, collected in an EDTA anticoagulant tube. Ficoll Paque Plus density gradient separation was used to isolate PBMCs, and no additional T cell sorting was done. An Agilent 2100 Bioanalyzer and agarose gel were used to check RNA quality, while a NanoDrop 2000 measured RNA concentration.

To prepare the library, multiplex PCR was applied. The reads were generated on an Illumina HiSeq 4000. CDR3 regions were amplified by Arm-PCR with iRepertoire HTBI primers to construct TCR beta libraries. PCR products were gel purified before sequencing. As for the original processing: A total of under 80 TRBV and 14 TRBJ segments were identified across samples and were used for gene usage analysis of CDR3 amino acid clonotypes. COPE and FqMerger were used to merge the filtered high-quality paired reads into contigs. Contigs were aligned with BLAST to IMGT TRBV, TRBD and TRBJ reference genes, and CDR3 was defined per IMGT. Any clonotype with a frequency above 0.1% was counted as a highly expanded clone. Shannon entropy served as the measure of repertoire diversity, while the Gini coefficient captured V-J evenness. A clonotype was considered public if more than one individual shared it. TCRdb took the public reads, trimmed them with fastp at Q25, ran MiXCR for clone calling and kept in-frame beta chains. Each entry is one CDR3 protein sequence, shown with its most common DNA and genes. These V and J calls originate from TCRdb's pipeline instead of the authors' own analysis. For this sample the table gives hundreds of thousands of distinct CDR3 sequences, of which less than 25% were detected only once. Roughly 8% of the sample rests with the top ten.

A note on this clonotype: Its antigen is still unknown. No quality values exist for individual bases; no much larger clone is one base distant.

Study-level results and caveats: Sequencing and analysis were restricted to the TCR beta chain. TRBV28, TRBJ1-2 and TRBJ2-5 were preferentially used in persistent disease, while TRBV20-1 and TRBJ2-1 were favored in newly diagnosed disease. Peripheral blood alone was examined, since thyroid tissue, which constituted the primary lesion, could not be accessed. More public clonotypes were shared among persistent patients (roughly 2,700) than among newly diagnosed patients (more than 900). Compared with newly diagnosed patients, persistent Graves' disease patients had lower TCR Shannon entropy and fewer highly expanded clones, which suggests clonal expansion. The authors noted that the small sample size was a limitation that may lower accuracy.

This sequence was found in a female donor with Graves disease. The chain joins TRBV20-1 to TRBJ1-2; 9 junctional bases match TRBD1. The source was peripheral blood mononuclear cells (PBMCs), collected when the disease was refractory, from a patient treated with antithyroid drugs. The CDR3 amino acid sequence is: CSASSPPGQGQANYGYTF. The DNA sequence is given as TGCAGTGCTAGCTCTCCCCCGGGACAGGGCCAAGCTAACTATGGCTACACCTTC.